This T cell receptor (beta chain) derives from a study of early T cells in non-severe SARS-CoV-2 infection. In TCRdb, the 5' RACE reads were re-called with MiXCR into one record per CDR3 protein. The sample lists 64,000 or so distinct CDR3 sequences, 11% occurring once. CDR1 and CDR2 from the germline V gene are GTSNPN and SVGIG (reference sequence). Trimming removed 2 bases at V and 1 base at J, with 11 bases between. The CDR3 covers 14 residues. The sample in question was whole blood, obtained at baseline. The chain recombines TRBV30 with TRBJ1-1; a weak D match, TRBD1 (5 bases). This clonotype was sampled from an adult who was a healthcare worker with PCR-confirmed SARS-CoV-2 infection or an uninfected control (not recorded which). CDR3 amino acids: CAWSSDQGNTEAFF. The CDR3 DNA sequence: TGTGCCTGGAGTTCGGACCAGGGGAACACTGAAGCTTTCTTT.